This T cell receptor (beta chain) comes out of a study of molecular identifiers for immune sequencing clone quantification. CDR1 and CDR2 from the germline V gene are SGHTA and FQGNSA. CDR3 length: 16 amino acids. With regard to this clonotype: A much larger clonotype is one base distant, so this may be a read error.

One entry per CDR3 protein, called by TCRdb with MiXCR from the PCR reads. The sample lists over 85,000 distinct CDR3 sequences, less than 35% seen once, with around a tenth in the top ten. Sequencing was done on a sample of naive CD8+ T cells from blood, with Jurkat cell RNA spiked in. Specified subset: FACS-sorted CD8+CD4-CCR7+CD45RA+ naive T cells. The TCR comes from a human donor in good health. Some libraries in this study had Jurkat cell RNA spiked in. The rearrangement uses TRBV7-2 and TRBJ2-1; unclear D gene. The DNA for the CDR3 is TGTGCCAGCAGCCCCTGGCCAGAGTACTCCTACAAAGAGCAGTTCTTC. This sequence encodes CASSPWPEYSYKEQFF.